This T cell receptor beta chain was observed in a study of control samples from healthy donors and cancer patients. The V and J ends lost 2 bases and 2 bases respectively, with 10 bases between them. Germline V gene data show CDR1 as KGHSH and CDR2 as LQKENI. The CDR3 covers 15 residues. The protocol was immunoSEQ multiplex PCR, while the TCRdb copy is restricted to in-frame clones and leaves out a portion. The data hold around 22,000 clones, with roughly 84% observed a single time. Notes on this clone: The same CDR3 arises from other DNA sequences in this sample as well.

This sequence was found in a man in his sixties with head and neck cancer. This chain joins TRBV18 and TRBJ1-5; possible D gene TRBD1, 5 bases. The sample taken for sequencing was PBMCs. The DNA for the CDR3 is TGTGCCAGCTCACCAGACAGAGGGGGCAATCAGCCCCAGCATTTT. Protein product: CASSPDRGGNQPQHF.